This T cell receptor (beta chain) was retrieved from a study of control samples from healthy donors and cancer patients. CDR1 is MDHEN and CDR2 is SYDVKM in the germline V gene. V was pared by 6 bases and J by 4 bases, with 5 bases of the junction left unmatched. CDR3 size: 14 residues. Profiled with immunoSEQ multiplex PCR; TCRdb holds only in-frame clones, not every one. The data contain about 140,000 clones, roughly 89% of them singletons. This chain links TRBV28 with TRBJ1-1; 10 bases agree with TRBD1. Sequencing was done on a sample of blood. The TCR comes from a man between 25 and 39 years old in good health. CDR3 in amino acids: CASSDRGPGTEAFF. CDR3 DNA: TGTGCCAGCAGCGACAGGGGGCCAGGCACTGAAGCTTTCTTT.